These 26 T cell receptor beta chains originate from one sample sequenced in a study of long-term antiretroviral therapy in people with HIV. With survey level as its setting, the immunoSEQ assay was v3.0. Data came from immunoSEQ multiplex PCR; TCRdb stores just in-frame clones and leaves some out. The sample yields about 28,000 clones, about 95% seen once. The material sequenced was unsorted PBMCs, taken 6 to 6.5 years after starting antiretroviral therapy. The receptors here all came from a young man with HIV.

The chain has TRBV7-2 and TRBJ2-5; TRBD2 might be the D (5 bases). Per germline, CDR1 SGHTA and CDR2 FQGNSA. Trimming took off 5 bases at V and 2 bases at J, with 12 bases between the two ends. There are 14 residues in the CDR3. Here the CDR3 DNA reads TGTGCCAGCAGCAGAGTAGGGAGTCAAGAGACCCAGTACTTC. It is translated as CASSRVGSQETQYF.

This clone was recorded only once. The gene calls are TRBV6-5 and TRBJ1-3; no reliable D call. V was pared by 5 bases and J by 0 bases, with 11 bases between. CDR1 is MNHEY, CDR2 SVGAGI, per germline. The length of the CDR3 is 15 residues. The CDR3 reads CASSLRWSSGNTIYF. The CDR3 DNA reads as TGTGCCAGCAGTCTACGTTGGAGCTCTGGAAACACCATATATTTT.

This chain uses TRBV2 with TRBJ2-7; no clear D. The CDR3 totals 12 residues. Germline loops: CDR1 SNHLY, CDR2 FYNNEI. Trimming took off 5 bases at V and 0 bases at J, with 5 bases between the two ends. The CDR3 bases are TGTGCCAGCAGTTTTTTCTCCTACGAGCAGTACTTC. It is translated as CASSFFSYEQYF.

The chain uses TRBV6-1 and TRBJ2-5; D possibly uses TRBD1 or TRBD2 (5 bases each). Germline V lookup: CDR1 MNHNS, CDR2 SASEGT. CDR3 length: 13 residues. V was clipped by 4 bases and J by 5 bases, with 11 bases between them. As DNA, the CDR3 is TGTGCCAGCAGTGGTCAGGGCGGGGAGACCCAGTACTTC. Translation gives CASSGQGGETQYF.

V usage is TRBV5-5 and J usage is TRBJ2-5, with 9 bases that match TRBD1. Germline V gene sequence: CDR1 SGHKS, CDR2 YYEKEE (reference sequence). The CDR3 sequence is 12 residues long. Trimming at V came to 3 bases and at J to 13 bases, leaving 7 bases not matched to a gene. CDR3 bases: TGTGCCAGCAGCTCTCATCCGGGACAGGGGTACTTC. Its protein product is CASSSHPGQGYF. Full variable domain (remainder filled in from reference TRBV5-5 and TRBJ2-5): DAGVTQSPTHLIKTRGQQVTLRCSPISGHKSVSWYQQVLGQGPQFIFQYYEKEERGRGNFPDRFSARQFPNYSSELNVNALLLGDSALYLCASSSHPGQGYFGPGTRLLVL.

This chain joins TRBV4-1 and TRBJ1-1; 10 bases match TRBD1. Per germline, CDR1 MGHRA and CDR2 YSYEKL. The CDR3 loop spans 15 amino acids. J gave up 3 bases and V 0 bases, and 1 base lay outside the gene matches. This CDR3 reads CASSQEGQGHTEAFF. The CDR3 region has the DNA TGCGCCAGCAGCCAAGAGGGACAGGGGCACACTGAAGCTTTCTTT.

The rearrangement joins TRBV27 to TRBJ2-1; 12 nucleotides line up with TRBD2. V dropped 5 bases and J dropped 7; count of bases not matched to a gene: 12. Germline V lookup: CDR1 MNHEY, CDR2 SMNVEV (reference sequence). The CDR3 consists of 17 residues. Written as DNA, the CDR3 is TGTGCCAGCAGTCCCTATTCTAGCGGGAGGGCCGGGAATGAGCAGTTCTTC. It encodes CASSPYSSGRAGNEQFF.

The CDR3 coding sequence is TGTGCCAGCAGCCTTGACAGGGCCCAAGAGACCCAGTACTTC. Residues: CASSLDRAQETQYF. This sequence joins TRBV28 and TRBJ2-5; TRBD1 matches 7 bases. The CDR3 is 14 amino acids. Germline lookup yields CDR1 MDHEN and CDR2 SYDVKM. V was pared by 6 bases and J by 1 base, with 5 bases of the junction left unmatched.

This chain connects TRBV19 to TRBJ1-2; 9 bases agree with TRBD1. This CDR3 is 15 amino acids long. The V and J ends lost 6 bases and 6 bases, in that order; junction bases with no gene match: 11. CDR1 LNHDA and CDR2 SQIVND come from the germline V gene (reference sequence). The CDR3 spells CASSDPGQGVDGYTF. The DNA for the CDR3 is TGTGCCAGTAGCGACCCGGGACAGGGCGTAGATGGCTACACCTTC.

The chain links TRBV28 to TRBJ2-5; the D is unclear. Trimming pared 2 bases from V and 4 bases from J, leaving 11 bases between. Germline V gives CDR1 MDHEN, CDR2 SYDVKM. The CDR3 covers 14 residues. The CDR3 DNA reads as TGTGCCAGCAGTTTAAGTCGGCGTGTAGAGACCCAGTACTTC. Its protein is CASSLSRRVETQYF.

This chain links TRBV4-2 with TRBJ1-1; D is possibly TRBD1 (5 bases). V was cut by 0 bases and J by 5 bases, with 10 bases left in between. The V gene's germline CDR1 is LGHNA and CDR2 YNFKEQ. There are 14 residues in the CDR3. CDR3 sequence: CASSQELRATEAFF. CDR3 in DNA: TGTGCCAGCAGCCAAGAACTCAGGGCTACTGAAGCTTTCTTT.

This CDR3 is CATSTGHYDNEQFF. Here the CDR3 DNA reads TGTGCCACCAGCACCGGACATTACGACAATGAGCAGTTCTTC. The rearrangement uses TRBV15 and TRBJ2-1, with a possible D match to TRBD1 (5 bases). Trimming pared 4 bases from V and 5 bases from J, leaving 12 bases between. CDR1 LNHNV and CDR2 YYDKDF come from the germline V gene (reference sequence). The CDR3 extends over 14 amino acids. The full variable domain, in which reference TRBV15 and TRBJ2-1 provide the parts outside the CDR3, is DAMVIQNPRYQVTQFGKPVTLSCSQTLNHNVMYWYQQKSSQAPKLLFHYYDKDFNNEADTPDNFQSRRPNTSFCFLDIRSPGLGDTAMYLCATSTGHYDNEQFFGPGTRLTVL.

The chain combines TRBV6-1 with TRBJ1-1; D may be TRBD1 (5 bases). The V gene lost 2 bases and the J gene lost 3 bases, with 16 bases spanning the gap. Germline V lookup: CDR1 MNHNS, CDR2 SASEGT. The CDR3 has 16 residues. The CDR3 region is CASSETGWVRDTEAFF. CDR3 sequence (DNA): TGTGCCAGCAGTGAAACAGGCTGGGTTAGGGACACTGAAGCTTTCTTT.

The V gene is TRBV7-9, the J gene TRBJ1-1; no clear D gene. Germline CDR1 and CDR2: SEHNR and FQNEAQ (reference sequence). The CDR3 loop spans 12 amino acids. The V gene lost 5 bases and the J gene lost 2 bases, with 6 bases spanning the gap. The CDR3 region is CASSKKNTEAFF. The DNA of the CDR3 is TGTGCCAGCAGCAAAAAAAACACTGAAGCTTTCTTT.

This clone was detected only once. This chain uses TRBV7-3 with TRBJ1-4, with D perhaps TRBD1 (5 bases). This CDR3 spans 13 amino acids. From germline, CDR1 is SGHTA and CDR2 FQGTGA. Trimming took off 5 bases at V and 8 bases at J, with 12 bases between the two ends. CDR3 amino acids: CASSAGGGEKLFF. The CDR3 bases are TGTGCCAGCAGCGCGGGGGGAGGGGAAAAACTGTTTTTT.

The V and J genes are TRBV6-1 and TRBJ2-7; TRBD1 agrees at 8 bases. CDR3 size: 16 residues. J gave up 3 bases and V 1 base, and 8 bases lay outside the gene matches. Germline CDR1 and CDR2: MNHNS and SASEGT. This CDR3 reads CASSEGTGTGGYEQYF. The CDR3 DNA reads as TGTGCCAGCAGTGAAGGGACCGGGACAGGAGGCTACGAGCAGTACTTC.

The gene calls are TRBV9 and TRBJ2-5; 9 positions agree with TRBD1. Germline V gene data show CDR1 as SGDLS and CDR2 as YYNGEE. This CDR3 spans 15 amino acids. V lost 4 bases and J lost 1; bases outside the gene matches: 5. The CDR3 DNA follows: TGTGCCAGCAGCCTGGACAGGGGACCCCAAGAGACCCAGTACTTC. Amino acid sequence: CASSLDRGPQETQYF.

This rearrangement joins TRBV30 to TRBJ1-5; D is undetermined. Trimming removed 0 bases at V and 0 bases at J, with 3 bases between. CDR1 GTSNPN and CDR2 SVGIG come from the germline V gene (reference sequence). The CDR3 has 13 residues. DNA of the CDR3: TGTGCCTGGAGTGTCGGTAGCAATCAGCCCCAGCATTTT. Its protein is CAWSVGSNQPQHF.

The chain is built from TRBV6-5 and TRBJ1-6; a possible D gene is TRBD1 (6 bases). V dropped 7 bases and J dropped 5 bases, with 15 bases sitting between them. The CDR3 is 15 amino acids. CDR1 MNHEY and CDR2 SVGAGI come from the germline V gene. The chain's CDR3 is CASTTGYRDNSPLHF. CDR3 DNA sequence: TGTGCCAGCACCACAGGGTATCGGGATAATTCACCCCTCCACTTT.

This chain connects TRBV5-1 to TRBJ1-2, with a possible D match to TRBD1 (5 bases). This CDR3 comprises 14 residues. Germline V gene sequence: CDR1 SGHRS, CDR2 YFSETQ. Trimming left V 3 bases short and J 4 bases short, with 13 bases between. DNA of the CDR3: TGCGCCAGCAGCTCCGGACGGGGCGGCTATGGCTACACCTTC. This encodes CASSSGRGGYGYTF.

This clone was counted once. The chain recombines TRBV6-1 with TRBJ1-3; 10 bases fit TRBD1. Germline lookup yields CDR1 MNHNS and CDR2 SASEGT. The CDR3 runs to 18 residues. With 4 bases clipped from V and 0 bases from J, the junction kept 9 bases outside the gene matches. CDR3: CASSGHKDRGNSGNTIYF. In DNA, the CDR3 is TGTGCCAGCAGTGGACATAAGGACAGGGGGAACTCTGGAAACACCATATATTTT.

The chain uses TRBV6-1 and TRBJ2-3; D is undetermined. Trimming took off 6 bases at V and 5 bases at J, with 9 bases between the two ends. The germline V gene has CDR1 MNHNS and CDR2 SASEGT. The CDR3 contains 12 residues. The CDR3 DNA reads as TGTGCCAGCAGCCTGGAGAAAGATACGCAGTATTTT. Amino acids: CASSLEKDTQYF.

J is TRBJ2-5 and V is TRBV15; the D call may be TRBD1 or TRBD2 (5 bases each). The CDR3 sequence is 16 residues long. Germline V gene lookup returns CDR1 LNHNV and CDR2 YYDKDF (reference sequence). V was pared by 5 bases and J by 11 bases, with 27 bases between. CDR3 bases: TGTGCCACCAGCGTAACCTCCGGGACGGACGGTTTGGAGCAGTACTTC. Encoded protein: CATSVTSGTDGLEQYF.

The sample holds one count of this clone. The chain employs TRBV7-2 and TRBJ2-7; no clear D. Trimming pared 4 bases from V and 4 bases from J, leaving 8 bases between. From germline, CDR1 is SGHTA and CDR2 FQGNSA. This CDR3 has 12 amino acids. The CDR3 here is CASSYAAYEQYF. The DNA of the CDR3 is TGTGCCAGCAGCTATGCGGCTTACGAGCAGTACTTC.

The chain uses TRBV7-8 and TRBJ2-7; no reliable D call. In germline, CDR1 is SGHVS, CDR2 FQNEAQ. With 2 bases removed from V and 6 bases from J, the gap between germline ends came to 8 bases. CDR3 length: 12 amino acids. CDR3 in amino acids: CASSLSALEQYF. The CDR3 coding sequence is TGTGCCAGCAGCTTATCCGCCCTCGAGCAGTACTTC.

This sequence joins TRBV15 and TRBJ2-1; TRBD1 or TRBD2 may be the D gene (6 bases each). This CDR3 has 16 residues. The V gene's germline CDR1 is LNHNV and CDR2 YYDKDF (reference sequence). The V and J ends lost 1 base and 9 bases respectively, with 19 bases between them. CDR3 amino acids: CATSRGWGAVGTEQFF. The DNA for the CDR3 is TGTGCCACCAGCAGAGGGTGGGGGGCGGTGGGTACTGAGCAGTTCTTC.